Sequencing of this T cell receptor beta chain was carried out in a study of T cell changes during pregnancy in multiple sclerosis. Some clones are missing from TCRdb's copy, which holds only in-frame ones; the method was immunoSEQ multiplex PCR. This sample has more than 60,000 clones; roughly 90% occur once, and the top ten carry over 0.25%. This clone was recorded only once. This receptor was identified in a female donor in good health, enrolled as a control in a pregnancy study. This specimen consisted of CD4+ T cells from peripheral blood mononuclear cells, obtained in the third trimester of pregnancy.

CDR3 DNA sequence: TGTGCCAGCAGCCGTAACAGGGGAGCTAGCACAGATACGCAGTATTTT. Translating it yields CASSRNRGASTDTQYF. The chain links TRBV7-3 to TRBJ2-3, with TRBD1 matching 7 bases. After removal of 5 bases from V and 0 bases from J, the junction contained 8 bases not matched to a gene. The CDR3 has 16 residues. Germline assignment: CDR1 SGHTA and CDR2 FQGTGA.